Described below is a single T cell receptor beta chain sequence and its context. This clonotype was seen ten or more times. Its specific antigen is unknown. Base qualities are not at hand, and no much larger clone is one base apart. This sample is drawn from a study of T cells in Graves' hyperthyroidism and ophthalmopathy (dated by TCRdb to between 2018 and 2021). The study in broad terms: Peripheral blood was collected at initial diagnosis, before any treatment. To identify TCR V-J signatures that set the groups apart, the researchers used a discovery cohort of about a hundred patients, made up of 40 to 45 with Graves' ophthalmopathy and 57 with stable Graves' hyperthyroidism. Whether ophthalmopathy could be predicted prospectively was tested in an independent validation cohort made up of roughly 20 hyperthyroidism patients plus 17 patients who later progressed to ophthalmopathy. The study also compared thyroid tissue and blood T-cell repertoires from roughly 6 Graves' hyperthyroidism patients. After sampling, hyperthyroidism patients received methimazole starting at 30 mg daily, and ophthalmopathy patients received high-dose intravenous methylprednisolone. For training and testing, the 80 to 100 patients in the discovery cohort were randomly divided in a 7:3 ratio. The paper reports TCR Vbeta CDR3 sequencing of approximately 140 peripheral blood samples: over 40 ophthalmopathy, some 80 hyperthyroidism and approximately 17 progressor patients. The research as a whole found: In cross-validation, a model built on a 13 V-J signature told ophthalmopathy apart from stable hyperthyroidism with just under 90% sensitivity and roughly 81% specificity, and in testing the same model reached 80%/75%. In validation, the model predicted progression to ophthalmopathy with approximately 69% sensitivity and about 73% specificity, a median of around 6.6 months before onset. Sample size was not statistically predetermined, and investigators were not blinded to group allocation. Most expanded thyroid clonotypes (frequency above 0.001) were also detected in blood, a finding suggesting that blood repertoires may reflect thyroid immune responses.

The TCR beta CDR3 regions were amplified from RNA transcripts. The first round of RT-PCR for the TCR CDR3 was performed with the HTBI primer set and the Qiagen OneStep RT-PCR kit. Libraries were constructed in a second round of multiplex PCR, after which size selection and purification were carried out. Paired-end sequencing of the libraries was performed with 100 bp reads on an Illumina HiSeq2000. Per the original workflow: Raw data were processed with SOAPnuke, discarding reads with adapters, uncalled bases, mean Phred below 15, or no exact constant-primer or identifier match. High-quality paired reads were merged using COPE v1.2.5, and each unique nucleotide sequence was defined as a clonotype. MiTCR v1.1 was used to align clonotypes to the IMGT TRBV, TRBD and TRBJ reference segments. The analysis was restricted to V-J combinations with a frequency above 0.0001, which together covered just over 98% of the repertoires. The TCS score was defined as F50 (clonal expansion) divided by E x V (chaos), with BLOSUM62-based TCRdist calculated between CDR3 peptides within each V-J. Welch's t-statistics and random forest reduced 514 V-J features to 13, which were used in a naive Bayes classifier (R e1071). Clones were called with MiXCR by TCRdb after fastp trimmed the public reads at Q25, and only in-frame beta chains were retained. Each record represents a unique CDR3 protein, reported with the most common genes and DNA among its rows. The V and J calls reflect TCRdb's pipeline rather than the authors' work. Present in this sample are around 340,000 distinct CDR3 sequences, about 20% of which were seen just once. The top ten clones comprise approximately 49% of the sample.

CDR1 MNHEY and CDR2 SMNVEV were looked up in the germline V gene (reference sequence). Spanning cysteine to phenylalanine, the CDR3 consists of 13 amino acids. The retained sequence is limited to the CDR3, 39 bases, with the frame set at the first base. Trimming takes 4 bases from V and 8 bases from J, and the germline ends sit 14 bases apart. Graves' hyperthyroidism was defined as stable when no progression to ophthalmopathy occurred over 18 months of follow-up. Hyperthyroidism patients were aged 18 to 65 years and newly diagnosed, with disease duration of less than 2 months. Any patient with an uncontrolled infection, another autoimmune disease, pregnancy or lactation was excluded. Diagnoses were established on the basis of clinical symptoms, serum thyroxine and TRAb, thyroid ultrasound, and orbital computed tomography. Ficoll-Paque density gradient centrifugation was used to isolate PBMCs from about 10 ml of fresh peripheral blood. Trizol reagent was used to extract total RNA, and RNA quality was then checked on an Agilent 2100 Bioanalyzer.

The chain is assembled from TRBV27 and TRBJ1-1; a tentative D call is TRBD1 (6 bases match). This receptor was obtained from a woman between 45 and 60 years old with Graves' hyperthyroidism. Sequencing was carried out using blood. The CDR3 amino acid sequence is: CASSSLEGTEAFF. In nucleotides, the sequence is TGTGCCAGCAGTTCCCTGGAGGGGACAGAAGCTTTCTTT.